This T cell receptor (beta chain) was sequenced during a study of cytomegalovirus exposure and HLA in healthy donors. Concerning this clone itself: The antigen remains undetermined.

In the PCR, 60 Vbeta and 13 Jbeta primers were used. Measured with immunoSEQ multiplex PCR; TCRdb has only the in-frame clones, and not every one. The sample carries about 130,000 clones, roughly 79% recorded once. The CDR3 covers 12 residues. Germline V gene lookup returns CDR1 SQVTM and CDR2 ANQGSEA. V was pared by 3 bases and J by 5 bases, with 10 bases between. Although they were nominally healthy when sampled, donors likely had unrecorded immune exposures. Findings and limits, study-wide: The classifier reportedly diagnosed cytomegalovirus status with high specificity and sensitivity. Rare TCR sequences dominated, though some public TCRs recurred in many donors. It was confirmed in vitro that a few of the CMV-associated chains were specific for CMV antigens.

Sample: PBMCs. V and J are TRBV29-1 and TRBJ2-5, with a tentative D call TRBD2 (5 bases). The clonotype comes from a man aged 30-40 years in good health and CMV-seronegative. DNA for the CDR3: TGCAGCGTTGATCGGGGAAGGGAGACCCAGTACTTC. Translated, it gives CSVDRGRETQYF.